Below, 27 T cell receptor beta chains from the same sample are listed, as sequenced in a study of Graves' ophthalmopathy and Graves' hyperthyroidism (dated by TCRdb to the late 2010s). For sequencing, an Illumina HiSeq 2000 was employed. For repertoire sequencing, the TCR beta CDR3 regions were amplified from RNA transcripts. The first round was an RT-PCR using HTBI primers with the Qiagen OneStep RT-PCR kit, and this first round was followed by a second-round multiplex PCR, then size selection and purification. The public reads were reanalyzed by TCRdb: fastp trimming at Q25, MiXCR alignment, in-frame beta chains only. Each record represents a unique CDR3 protein, reported with the most common genes and DNA among its rows. Counted in this sample were around 1,000,000 distinct CDR3 sequences; around a third of them appeared once. Around 10% of the sample goes to the ten largest clones. The sequenced sample was peripheral blood or thyroid tissue (not recorded which). Receptors were obtained from an adult man with Graves' hyperthyroidism.

In this sample, this clonotype turned up a few times. The rearrangement joins TRBV19 to TRBJ2-2; TRBD2 matches 9 bases. The CDR3 spans 16 residues. Unmatched junction bases numbered 7, after V lost 4 bases and J lost 4 bases. Germline CDR1 and CDR2: LNHDA and SQIVND (reference sequence). CDR3 amino acids: CASSTRLAATTGELFF. As DNA, the CDR3 is TGTGCCAGTAGTACCCGACTAGCGGCAACCACCGGGGAGCTGTTTTTT.

This rearrangement joins TRBV4-1 to TRBJ2-7; 11 nucleotides align to TRBD2. The CDR3 totals 17 residues. Germline V gene data show CDR1 as MGHRA and CDR2 as YSYEKL. V trimming: 2 bases; J trimming: 0 bases; junction bases outside the gene matches: 6. Here the CDR3 DNA reads TGCGCCAGCAGCCAAAGGACTAGCGGGCCAAGCTCCTACGAGCAGTACTTC. Translation: CASSQRTSGPSSYEQYF.

V usage is TRBV29-1 and J usage is TRBJ1-2; 7 bases agree with TRBD1. Trimming took 8 bases from V and 8 from J; bases not matched to a gene: 11. CDR1 and CDR2 (germline): SQVTM, ANQGSEA. The CDR3 consists of 12 residues. The CDR3 DNA reads TGCAGCCAAGCCATACAGGGGCAGGGCTACACCTTC. It encodes CSQAIQGQGYTF.

This clonotype was seen repeatedly, ten times or more. V usage is TRBV6-1 and J usage is TRBJ1-2; 7 nucleotides align to TRBD1. From germline, CDR1 is MNHNS and CDR2 SASEGT. Losses at the gene ends were 3 bases for V and 4 bases for J; bases not matched to a gene: 5. The length of the CDR3 is 14 residues. Here the CDR3 reads CASSDRTGIYGYTF. CDR3 nucleotides: TGTGCCAGCAGTGACCGGACAGGAATCTATGGCTACACCTTC.

On this clonotype: This may be a read error: a much more frequent sequence differs by one nucleotide. The genes are TRBV9 and TRBJ1-1, with TRBD1 matching 9 bases. Germline CDR1 SGDLS, CDR2 YYNGEE. The CDR3 loop spans 13 amino acids. V lost 2 bases, J lost 6 bases, and 2 bases stayed unmatched. The CDR3 sequence is CASSVGQGPEAFF. As DNA, the CDR3 is TGTGCCAGCAGCGTGGGACAGGGCCCTGAAGCTTTCTTT.

The chain has TRBV5-1 and TRBJ1-2; 8 bases are a match to TRBD1. CDR3 size: 15 residues. V lost 4 bases and J lost 3; bases outside the gene matches: 8. Germline-derived CDR1 and CDR2 are SGHRS and YFSETQ. CDR3 amino acids: CASSVAGGEYYGYTF. The CDR3 region has the DNA TGCGCCAGCAGCGTCGCAGGGGGCGAGTACTATGGCTACACCTTC. The variable domain in full, with the rest retrieved from reference TRBV5-1 and TRBJ1-2, is KAGVTQTPRYLIKTRGQQVTLSCSPISGHRSVSWYQQTPGQGLQFLFEYFSETQRNKGNFPGRFSGRQFSNSRSEMNVSTLELGDSALYLCASSVAGGEYYGYTFGSGTRLTVV.

This clonotype came up many times. The chain has TRBV6-1 and TRBJ1-2; weak D call: TRBD1 (5 bases). The V and J ends lost 5 bases and 4 bases respectively, with 23 bases between them. The CDR3 length is 17 residues. Germline values: CDR1 MNHNS, CDR2 SASEGT. The CDR3 DNA follows: TGTGCCAGCAGTTACGCCGAGGACACCCGGGTGGGCTATGGCTACACCTTC. Translated, it gives CASSYAEDTRVGYGYTF.

This clonotype has just a few counts. The chain combines TRBV30 with TRBJ1-5; D is uncertain. The germline V gene has CDR1 GTSNPN and CDR2 SVGIG (reference sequence). V was clipped by 3 bases and J by 4 bases, with 16 bases between them. The CDR3 runs 15 residues. The CDR3 DNA is TGTGCCTGGAGCGACGGGGATAGGGAGAATCAGCCCCAGCATTTT. Encoded protein: CAWSDGDRENQPQHF.

V is TRBV29-1 and J is TRBJ1-2; a possible D gene is TRBD1 (5 bases). This CDR3 contains 14 residues. The V and J ends lost 1 base and 2 bases respectively, with 11 bases between them. Germline-derived CDR1 and CDR2 are SQVTM and ANQGSEA. CDR3 nucleotides: TGCAGCGTTGAAGGTTCGGGACGGAACTATGGCTACACCTTC. It encodes CSVEGSGRNYGYTF.

In this sample, this clonotype turned up many times. V usage is TRBV7-9 and J usage is TRBJ1-5, with a weak D call TRBD1 (5 bases). Germline V gene sequence: CDR1 SEHNR, CDR2 FQNEAQ (reference sequence). This CDR3 spans 16 amino acids. V lost 4 bases to trimming and J lost 0 bases, with 13 bases between them. The CDR3 here is CASSSGTGGSNQPQHF. In DNA, the CDR3 is TGTGCCAGCAGCTCCGGTACGGGGGGTAGCAATCAGCCCCAGCATTTT.

There are many counts of this clonotype. J is TRBJ1-1 and V is TRBV11-1; D call uncertain. Germline V CDR1 and CDR2: SGHAT, FQDESV (reference sequence). Trimming cost V 8 bases and J 6 bases, with 16 bases left between them. This CDR3 region has 13 residues. This chain's CDR3 is CASAAGWFAEAFF. CDR3 DNA: TGTGCCAGCGCCGCCGGGTGGTTCGCTGAAGCTTTCTTT.

The table lists this clonotype with many counts. The chain couples TRBV2 to TRBJ2-7, with a weak D call TRBD1 (6 bases). The CDR3 totals 12 residues. Germline CDR1 is SNHLY and CDR2 is FYNNEI. V lost 8 bases and J lost 2, with 10 bases in between. CDR3 sequence (DNA): TGTGCCAGCCTGCGGACAGCCTACGAGCAGTACTTC. This codes for CASLRTAYEQYF.

A note on this clonotype: With a much larger clone just one base away, this may be a read error. The CDR3 reads CASSESRDGELFF. The DNA of the CDR3 is TGTGCCAGCAGTGAAAGCCGGGACGGGGAGCTGTTTTTT. This chain uses TRBV2 with TRBJ2-2, with D possibly matching TRBD2 (5 bases). This CDR3 is built from 13 residues. CDR1 is SNHLY, CDR2 FYNNEI, per germline. The V end lost 2 bases, the J end lost 7 bases, and 8 bases lay between the germline ends.

The J gene is TRBJ1-2, the V gene TRBV13; D remains unclear. Germline V gene data show CDR1 as PRHDT and CDR2 as FYEKMQ (reference sequence). The CDR3 has 13 residues. Trimming removed 6 bases at V and 3 bases at J, with 11 bases between. The CDR3 DNA sequence: TGTGCCAGCAGTTCCGAAATGCACTATGGCTACACCTTC. It codes for CASSSEMHYGYTF.

The rearrangement joins TRBV7-2 to TRBJ2-3; D may be TRBD1 (7 bases). Between the trimmed V and J ends, which lost 7 bases and 2 bases, there was a span of 16 bases. CDR1 and CDR2 (germline): SGHTA, FQGNSA. The CDR3 loop spans 15 amino acids. The CDR3 is CASNPGGLYTDTQYF. The CDR3 DNA is TGTGCCAGCAACCCAGGGGGACTGTACACAGATACGCAGTATTTT.

The chain uses TRBV7-9 and TRBJ2-5; D is ambiguous. Looked up from germline, CDR1 is SEHNR and CDR2 is FQNEAQ (reference sequence). V was shortened by 5 bases and J by 4 bases, with 8 bases between the two germline ends. The CDR3 is 12 residues long. The CDR3 sequence is CASSQTPETQYF. The CDR3 nucleotides read TGTGCCAGCAGCCAAACTCCAGAGACCCAGTACTTC.

As concerns this clonotype: A much larger clone lies a single base off, so this may be a read error. The gene calls are TRBV2 and TRBJ2-5; D gene unclear. Trimming cost V 6 bases and J 6 bases, with 14 bases left between them. This CDR3 is built from 13 residues. Looked up from germline, CDR1 is SNHLY and CDR2 is FYNNEI. The chain's CDR3 is CASREIWGKTQYF. CDR3 nucleotide sequence: TGTGCCAGCAGGGAAATCTGGGGAAAGACCCAGTACTTC.

Details on this clonotype: No conserved phenylalanine or tryptophan is present at the end of the CDR3, so a read error is the likely explanation. DNA of the CDR3: TGTGCCAGTAGTCTACAGGGGAGTACTGAAGCTTTCCTT. Protein product: CASSLQGSTEAFL. The chain joins TRBV19 to TRBJ1-1, with TRBD1 matching over 7 bases. The CDR3 runs 13 residues. Losses at the gene ends were 5 bases for V and 5 bases for J; bases not matched to a gene: 5. Germline CDR1 reads LNHDA; CDR2 reads SQIVND (reference sequence).

Remarks on this clonotype: Given a much more abundant clone one base away, this may be a read error. The CDR3 protein is CASKLGVTEALF. The CDR3 nucleotides read TGTGCCAGCAAGCTCGGTGTCACTGAAGCTCTCTTT. V and J are TRBV10-3 and TRBJ1-1; D unclear. CDR1 ENHRY and CDR2 SYGVKD come from the germline V gene. The CDR3 has 12 residues.

Ten or more counts support this clonotype. V is TRBV5-1 and J is TRBJ2-7, with D possibly being TRBD1 (5 bases). Germline-derived CDR1 and CDR2 are SGHRS and YFSETQ. The ends were cut back, 4 bases at V and 2 bases at J, with 13 bases in the middle. This CDR3 spans 14 amino acids. CDR3 protein: CASSPYKGTYEQYF. The CDR3 region has the DNA TGCGCCAGCAGCCCCTATAAGGGGACCTACGAGCAGTACTTC.

Comment on this clonotype: This may come from a read error, since a much larger clone is one base off. The chain employs TRBV10-3 and TRBJ1-5; the D gene is possibly TRBD1 (6 bases). Germline V gene lookup returns CDR1 ENHRY and CDR2 SYGVKD. CDR3 size: 14 residues. CDR3 DNA: TGTGCCAGCAGTTACTCACAGGGCCCTCAGCCCCAGCATTTT. This gives the protein CASSYSQGPQPQHF.

This clonotype was seen repeatedly, ten times or more. The V and J genes are TRBV7-6 and TRBJ1-2, with no clear D. V was trimmed by 1 base and J by 2 bases, leaving 11 bases between them. Germline-derived CDR1 and CDR2 are SGHVS and FNYEAQ. The CDR3 extends over 15 amino acids. CDR3: CASSLEGSPNYGYTF. Written as DNA, the CDR3 is TGTGCCAGCAGCTTAGAGGGATCGCCGAACTATGGCTACACCTTC. Complete variable domain (other parts from reference TRBV7-6 and TRBJ1-2): GAGVSQSPRYKVTKRGQDVALRCDPISGHVSLYWYRQALGQGPEFLTYFNYEAQQDKSGLPNDRFSAERPEGSISTLTIQRTEQRDSAMYRCASSLEGSPNYGYTFGSGTRLTVV.

The chain carries TRBV25-1 and TRBJ1-6, with D tentatively TRBD1 (6 bases). Looked up from germline, CDR1 is MGHDK and CDR2 is SYGVNS. Between the trimmed V and J ends, which lost 7 bases and 7 bases, there was a span of 11 bases. This CDR3 comprises 13 residues. The DNA of the CDR3 is TGTGCCAGCATAGCGCAGGGGAATTCACCCCTCCACTTT. Protein: CASIAQGNSPLHF.

Regarding this clonotype: A much more abundant neighbour one base away suggests this may be a read error. The J gene is TRBJ1-3, the V gene TRBV7-9; 9 positions agree with TRBD1. Germline V gene data show CDR1 as SEHNR and CDR2 as FQNEAQ (reference sequence). This CDR3 is built from 15 residues. The ends lost 10 bases at V and 0 bases at J; junction bases unmatched: 7. CDR3: CATKQGASSGNTIYF. CDR3 DNA: TGTGCCACCAAACAGGGGGCGAGCTCTGGAAACACCATATATTTT.

The chain couples TRBV12-3 or TRBV12-4 to TRBJ1-1; D might be TRBD1 (6 bases). V was clipped by 6 bases and J by 5 bases, with 19 bases between them. The CDR3 spans 15 residues. The CDR3 bases are TGTGCCAGCAGCCCACTCGGGGGGGCGAGGACTGAAGCTTTCTTT. This translates into CASSPLGGARTEAFF.

The V gene is TRBV7-9, the J gene TRBJ2-7; 11 bases are a match to TRBD1. Germline loops: CDR1 SEHNR, CDR2 FQNEAQ (reference sequence). The V and J ends lost 4 bases and 6 bases, in that order; junction bases with no gene match: 5. CDR3 length: 14 amino acids. This CDR3 is CASSSSGTGGEQYF. In DNA form, the CDR3 reads TGTGCCAGCAGCTCATCCGGGACAGGGGGCGAGCAGTACTTC.

This clonotype was observed once. The chain has TRBV11-2 and TRBJ2-7, with D maybe TRBD2 (6 bases). Per the germline V gene, CDR1 is SGHAT and CDR2 is FQNNGV. With 5 bases removed from V and 7 bases from J, the gap between germline ends came to 15 bases. CDR3 length equals 13 residues. The CDR3 reads CASSPRPRGEQYF. The DNA of the CDR3 is TGTGCCAGCAGCCCTCGCCCCCGGGGGGAGCAGTACTTC.